These T cell receptor beta chains were read from a single sample in a study of blood T cells in healthy people across ages. TCRdb re-called the 5' RACE reads through MiXCR, storing one row per CDR3 protein. The sample consists of hundreds of thousands of distinct CDR3 sequences, about 52% of them appearing once. Sequences were obtained from blood. Every receptor here comes from an older woman in good health. Each CDR3 is given with its conserved first and last residue. The order of the fields is J gene, D gene, V gene, CDR3 protein. A D gene is named only where the DNA matches it firmly.

TRBJ2-3 . TRBV29-1 CSVEGGNRVDTQYF
TRBJ2-6 . TRBV28 CASSPSGKSGANVLTF
TRBJ2-3 . TRBV28 CASRSVSGVGTDTQYF
TRBJ1-2 TRBD1 TRBV27 CASSPGTGYAYTF
TRBJ2-7 TRBD2 TRBV5-6 CASSLDPSGRVFDEQYF
TRBJ2-7 . TRBV6-2/TRBV6-3 CASSYGESDEQYF
. . TRBV9 CASSVSFETQYF
TRBJ2-3 . TRBV29-1 CSVEKRRTTDTQYF
. TRBD1 TRBV28 CASSRAGGSEQYF
TRBJ2-7 . TRBV19 CASSTHYEQYF
TRBJ2-1 TRBD2 TRBV4-1 CASSQVGGGYYNEQFF
TRBJ2-7 . TRBV7-6 CASSQGFNLYAGSEQYF
TRBJ2-3 . TRBV5-1 CASSLAVGADTQYF
TRBJ2-7 TRBD2 TRBV27 CASSLGSGSLTYEQYF
. . TRBV28 CASSLLVRGAHETQYF
TRBJ1-5 . TRBV7-2 CASAPRGYSNQPQHF
TRBJ2-3 TRBD2 TRBV11-3 CASSRGTSGTDTQYF
TRBJ2-2 TRBD2 TRBV5-1 CASNPSGITGELFF
TRBJ2-7 . TRBV27 CASSLRGVVYEQYF
TRBJ2-1 TRBD2 TRBV7-3 CASNLNAAGGYNEQFF
TRBJ2-7 . TRBV4-1 CASSQDGRYEQYF
. TRBD2 TRBV5-1 CASSLSAGMSYEQYF
TRBJ2-3 . TRBV29-1 CSVAEGQDTQYF
TRBJ1-4 TRBD1 TRBV9 CASSPRQGQMFF
TRBJ1-1 . TRBV6-1 CASSEVEENTEAFF
TRBJ1-4 . TRBV18 CASSSTTGHEKLFF
TRBJ2-5 . TRBV7-2 CASRPLPQETQYF
TRBJ1-5 TRBD1 TRBV28 CASHLQGVTQPQHF
TRBJ1-5 . TRBV20-1 CSARGRGLNSPINYSNQPQHF
TRBJ2-7 TRBD2 TRBV3-1 CASSHPGTSGTDEQYF
. . TRBV10-3 CAISESGRGSYNEQYF
TRBJ2-7 TRBD2 TRBV4-3 CASSQELAGSYEQYF
TRBJ1-1 . TRBV6-2/TRBV6-3 CASFSKTEAFF
TRBJ1-2 TRBD1 TRBV4-2 CASSQGSDRGRTNYGYTF
TRBJ2-2 . TRBV20-1 CSALYTGELFF
TRBJ2-1 . TRBV21-1 CASSKKIAGAQQVEQFF
TRBJ2-7 . TRBV5-1 CASSLRATRTYEQYF
TRBJ2-1 TRBD2 TRBV20-1 CSASSGRILNNEQFF
TRBJ2-6 . TRBV5-6 CASSATAVPNSGANVLTF
TRBJ2-3 TRBD2 TRBV6-2/TRBV6-3 CASSPLGLADSTDTQYF
TRBJ1-1 . TRBV9 CASSVQGSTEAFF
TRBJ2-5 TRBD2 TRBV5-1 CASSLLAGGVNEQYF
TRBJ2-3 . TRBV5-1 CASSLVALGSTDTQYF
TRBJ2-1 . TRBV20-1 CSARDPWVGDNEQFF
TRBJ2-5 TRBD2 TRBV5-1 CASSSLAGVWETQYF
TRBJ2-1 . TRBV7-3 CASSPGAPGRNEQFF
TRBJ1-2 . TRBV10-3 CAITGGLDSLYGYTF
TRBJ2-5 TRBD1 TRBV20-1 CSARAPGQGGETQYF
TRBJ2-1 . TRBV29-1 CSVVRYNEQFF
TRBJ1-2 . TRBV6-2/TRBV6-3 CASTPGDFYGYTF
TRBJ2-7 TRBD1 TRBV10-3 CATSALGGTGTLLTTSSTYHEQYF
TRBJ2-5 . TRBV5-1 CASSLVDTQETQYF
TRBJ2-1 TRBD2 TRBV27 CASSLTLAGYSYNEQFF
TRBJ2-3 . TRBV7-2 CASTPRRPSTSTDTQYF
TRBJ2-5 TRBD1 TRBV7-9 CASSRDRGETQYF
TRBJ2-7 . TRBV3-1 CASSQAAPYEQYF